Following are 23 T cell receptor beta chains from one sample sequenced in a study of blood T cell repertoires in COVID-19. Sequencing used immunoSEQ multiplex PCR; TCRdb keeps in-frame clones, though not all of them. The sample has about 320,000 clones, approximately 85% seen once. Sequencing input: peripheral blood. The source of these receptors is a human donor in a cohort sampled during active COVID-19.

The rearrangement links TRBV11-3 to TRBJ2-1, with a tentative D call TRBD2 (7 bases). From germline, CDR1 is SGHNT and CDR2 YENEEA. V was clipped by 6 bases and J by 0 bases, with 12 bases between them. The CDR3 is 15 residues long. This chain's CDR3 is CASSPGGSSYNEQFF. The CDR3 coding sequence is TGTGCCAGCAGTCCGGGGGGCAGCTCCTACAATGAGCAGTTCTTC.

The chain is built from TRBV9 and TRBJ2-5; maybe TRBD2 (5 bases). V dropped 3 bases and J dropped 6 bases, with 18 bases sitting between them. The CDR3 has 15 residues. The germline gives CDR1 SGDLS, CDR2 YYNGEE. CDR3 DNA: TGTGCCAGCAGCGCCACCTCGGGGTCCGTACAGACCCAGTACTTC. It yields the protein CASSATSGSVQTQYF.

The V and J genes are TRBV7-2 and TRBJ2-2, with TRBD2 identical over 8 bases. CDR3 length: 16 amino acids. CDR1 and CDR2 from the germline V gene are SGHTA and FQGNSA. The junction had 5 bases not matched to a gene; V was cut back by 1 base and J by 4 bases. CDR3: CASSLVLAAPTGELFF. Here the CDR3 DNA reads TGTGCCAGCAGCTTAGTACTAGCGGCCCCCACCGGGGAGCTGTTTTTT.

The chain joins TRBV6-2 or TRBV6-3 to TRBJ1-2; TRBD1 aligns across 9 bases. CDR3 length: 12 residues. CDR1 and CDR2 (germline): MNHEY, SVGEGT. V lost 7 bases, J lost 11 bases, and 8 bases stayed unmatched. CDR3 sequence (DNA): TGTGCCAGCACCCCGGGACAGGGAAGGTACACCTTC. Translating it yields CASTPGQGRYTF.

The CDR3 region has the DNA TGTGCCAGCAGCTTAGTCGAGGGGGCATCCTACGAGCAGTACTTC. This codes for CASSLVEGASYEQYF. The genes are TRBV7-6 and TRBJ2-7, with 7 positions matching TRBD1. Trimming cost V 1 base and J 1 base; bases outside gene matches: 4. CDR1 SGHVS and CDR2 FNYEAQ come from the germline V gene. This CDR3 is built from 15 residues. Complete variable domain (other parts from reference TRBV7-6 and TRBJ2-7): GAGVSQSPRYKVTKRGQDVALRCDPISGHVSLYWYRQALGQGPEFLTYFNYEAQQDKSGLPNDRFSAERPEGSISTLTIQRTEQRDSAMYRCASSLVEGASYEQYFGPGTRLTVT.

The chain joins TRBV20-1 to TRBJ2-7; D is undetermined. The germline V gene encodes CDR1 DFQATT and CDR2 SNEGSKA (reference sequence). V was shortened by 3 bases and J by 0 bases, with 15 bases between the two germline ends. The CDR3 covers 15 residues. The CDR3 sequence is CSASSYYESSYEQYF. For the CDR3, the DNA is TGCAGTGCTAGTAGCTATTACGAGAGCTCCTACGAGCAGTACTTC.

The rearrangement joins TRBV4-1 to TRBJ2-2; D is possibly TRBD1 (6 bases). This CDR3 has 18 residues. In germline, CDR1 is MGHRA, CDR2 YSYEKL. V was shortened by 1 base and J by 2 bases, with 17 bases between the two germline ends. CDR3 sequence reads: CASSQVGTGTPNTGELFF. The CDR3 nucleotides are TGCGCCAGCAGCCAAGTTGGAACCGGGACACCCAACACCGGGGAGCTGTTTTTT.

This chain uses TRBV27 with TRBJ1-5; 9 bases agree with TRBD1. V was pared by 6 bases and J by 7 bases, with 4 bases of the junction left unmatched. The germline V gene encodes CDR1 MNHEY and CDR2 SMNVEV (reference sequence). The CDR3 runs to 13 residues. CDR3 in amino acids: CASSTGGRQPQHF. The DNA for the CDR3 is TGTGCCAGCAGCACAGGGGGCCGCCAGCCCCAGCATTTT.

The chain uses TRBV11-3 and TRBJ2-3; 8 bases fit TRBD2. The CDR3 consists of 17 residues. V shed 0 bases, J shed 0 bases, and the junction held 5 bases outside the gene matches. The germline CDR1 and CDR2 sequences are SGHNT and YENEEA. This chain's CDR3 is CASSLDPSGGSTDTQYF. The CDR3 coding sequence is TGTGCCAGCAGCTTAGACCCCAGCGGGGGTAGCACAGATACGCAGTATTTT.

The chain recombines TRBV2 with TRBJ2-6; no clear D. The CDR3 consists of 14 residues. V shed 7 bases and J shed 3 bases, with 10 bases lying between them. Germline V gene sequence: CDR1 SNHLY, CDR2 FYNNEI. DNA for the CDR3: TGTGCCAGCACCGCCTACGGTGGGGCCAACGTCCTGACTTTC. It encodes CASTAYGGANVLTF.

This chain joins TRBV2 and TRBJ1-1; 9 bases line up with TRBD1. The length of the CDR3 is 15 residues. The germline V gene encodes CDR1 SNHLY and CDR2 FYNNEI. V was clipped by 1 base and J by 6 bases; unmatched bases: 6. As DNA, the CDR3 is TGTGCCAGCAGTGAAGAAGGGACAGGGCTGGCTGAAGCTTTCTTT. Residues: CASSEEGTGLAEAFF.

This clone was observed once. The same CDR3 also results from other DNA sequences found in this sample. The chain employs TRBV5-1 and TRBJ1-2; D is uncertain. The germline V and J ends were trimmed by 0 bases and 0 bases, with 6 bases remaining between them. Germline V gene data show CDR1 as SGHRS and CDR2 as YFSETQ. This CDR3 contains 14 residues. The CDR3 here is CASSLVPANYGYTF. The CDR3 nucleotides read TGCGCCAGCAGCTTGGTTCCGGCTAACTATGGCTACACCTTC.

The chain combines TRBV5-6 with TRBJ2-1; 11 bases are a match to TRBD1. The germline V gene has CDR1 SGHDT and CDR2 YYEEEE. This CDR3 is 18 amino acids long. The trim removed 3 bases at V and 9 bases at J, leaving 17 bases unmatched. The DNA of the CDR3 is TGTGCCAGCAGCTCCCCTTGGGGACAGGGGGTTGATTACGGTGAGCAGTTCTTC. It translates to CASSSPWGQGVDYGEQFF.

J is TRBJ2-1 and V is TRBV7-9, with 7 bases fitting TRBD1. CDR1 is SEHNR, CDR2 FQNEAQ, per germline (reference sequence). The CDR3 sequence is 15 residues long. J lost 0 bases, V lost 3 bases, and 2 bases had no gene match. For the CDR3, the DNA is TGTGCCAGCAGCTTGGGGACAGCCTCCTACAATGAGCAGTTCTTC. Protein sequence: CASSLGTASYNEQFF. The variable domain in full, with the rest retrieved from reference TRBV7-9 and TRBJ2-1, is DTGVSQNPRHKITKRGQNVTFRCDPISEHNRLYWYRQTLGQGPEFLTYFQNEAQLEKSRLLSDRFSAERPKGSFSTLEIQRTEQGDSAMYLCASSLGTASYNEQFFGPGTRLTVL.

The chain couples TRBV5-1 to TRBJ2-7; 8 bases fit TRBD1. The V gene end was trimmed by 4 bases and the J gene end by 2 bases; junction bases not matched to a gene: 2. CDR1 and CDR2 from the germline V gene are SGHRS and YFSETQ. The CDR3 runs to 13 residues. The CDR3 region has the DNA TGCGCCAGCAGCCAGGGGGCCGCCTACGAGCAGTACTTC. It codes for CASSQGAAYEQYF. Based on the CDR3 plus reference TRBV5-1 and TRBJ2-7, the full variable domain is KAGVTQTPRYLIKTRGQQVTLSCSPISGHRSVSWYQQTPGQGLQFLFEYFSETQRNKGNFPGRFSGRQFSNSRSEMNVSTLELGDSALYLCASSQGAAYEQYFGPGTRLTVT.

The V and J genes are TRBV11-2 and TRBJ1-1, with 8 nucleotides matching TRBD1. Germline V CDR1 and CDR2: SGHAT, FQNNGV. V shed 1 base, J shed 8 bases, and the junction held 0 bases outside the gene matches. The CDR3 covers 12 residues. CDR3 protein: CASSLGDREAFF. CDR3 nucleotides: TGTGCCAGCAGCTTAGGGGACAGGGAAGCTTTCTTT.

Here the CDR3 reads CASSRQANFYEQYF. The CDR3, as DNA: TGTGCCAGCAGCCGACAGGCGAACTTCTACGAGCAGTACTTC. V and J are TRBV11-2 and TRBJ2-7; tentative D call: TRBD1 (6 bases). The V and J ends lost 5 bases and 3 bases respectively, with 14 bases between them. The CDR3 is made up of 14 amino acids. CDR1 SGHAT and CDR2 FQNNGV come from the germline V gene.

The gene calls are TRBV6-4 and TRBJ1-6; D not resolved. Germline V gene data show CDR1 as MRHNA and CDR2 as SNTAGT. The CDR3 consists of 14 residues. The V end was cut by 0 bases, the J end by 7 bases, with 7 bases between. DNA for the CDR3: TGTGCCAGCAGTGACTCTCTTGGCAATTCACCCCTCCACTTT. This translates into CASSDSLGNSPLHF.

To note about this clone: Other DNA sequences in this sample translate to the same CDR3. The chain uses TRBV6-4 and TRBJ2-3; 7 nucleotides agree with TRBD2. The CDR3 totals 14 residues. After removal of 2 bases from V and 1 base from J, the junction contained 0 bases not matched to a gene. In germline, CDR1 is MRHNA, CDR2 SNTAGT. In nucleotides, the CDR3 is TGTGCCAGCAGTGACGGGGGGGGCACAGATACGCAGTATTTT. Its protein product is CASSDGGGTDTQYF.

The V call is TRBV5-6, the J call TRBJ2-3; 14 bases are shared with TRBD2. Germline V gene data show CDR1 as SGHDT and CDR2 as YYEEEE. The CDR3 spans 15 residues. V shed 4 bases, J shed 6 bases, and the junction held 4 bases outside the gene matches. The CDR3 region has the DNA TGTGCCAGCAGCCTGCGACTAGCGGGGGGGGATACGCAGTATTTT. Translating it yields CASSLRLAGGDTQYF.

This chain uses TRBV30 with TRBJ1-2, with 8 bases matching TRBD1. With V trimmed by 3 bases and J by 7 bases, 10 bases remained unmatched. CDR1 and CDR2 (germline): GTSNPN, SVGIG (reference sequence). This CDR3 contains 14 residues. For the CDR3, the DNA is TGTGCCTGGAGACAACCGGGACAGGAGGGTGGCTACACCTTC. Translation gives CAWRQPGQEGGYTF.

J is TRBJ2-7 and V is TRBV5-6; tentatively, D is TRBD2 (5 bases). Trimming left V 2 bases short and J 3 bases short, with 12 bases between. There are 14 residues in the CDR3. Germline-derived CDR1 and CDR2 are SGHDT and YYEEEE. In DNA form, the CDR3 reads TGTGCCAGCAGCTTTGGAGGTAATAGCTACGAGCAGTACTTC. Protein: CASSFGGNSYEQYF. The full variable domain, with the rest looked up from reference TRBV5-6 and TRBJ2-7, is DAGVTQSPTHLIKTRGQQVTLRCSPKSGHDTVSWYQQALGQGPQFIFQYYEEEERQRGNFPDRFSGHQFPNYSSELNVNALLLGDSALYLCASSFGGNSYEQYFGPGTRLTVT.

The DNA for the CDR3 is TGTGCCAGCAGTTTGTACGGGGGAAGCGTACCGGCGTACAATGAGCAGTTCTTC. Protein sequence: CASSLYGGSVPAYNEQFF. This chain links TRBV27 with TRBJ2-1, with D possibly TRBD2 on 6 matching bases. The germline V gene has CDR1 MNHEY and CDR2 SMNVEV (reference sequence). V shed 3 bases and J shed 4 bases, with 22 bases lying between them. The CDR3 length is 18 residues.